The subject of this entry is one TCR beta chain. The target antigen is unknown. Within the sample, other DNA sequences also encode this same CDR3. This CDR3 has 13 residues. The V end was cut by 1 base, the J end by 5 bases, with 8 bases between. Germline CDR1 and CDR2: SGHDN and FVKESK. These data originate in a study of cytomegalovirus exposure and HLA in healthy donors. The repertoire was sequenced with immunoSEQ multiplex PCR; TCRdb's copy has only in-frame clones and lacks some. The sample lists some 120,000 clones; about 96% were seen once. General study points: As confirmed in vitro, a few CMV-associated chains were specific for CMV antigens.

V is TRBV14 and J is TRBJ1-1; tentatively, D is TRBD1 (6 bases). This clonotype was obtained from a man younger than 35 in good health and CMV-seronegative. Sequences were obtained from PBMCs. The CDR3 DNA sequence: TGTGCCAGCAGCCAAGTAAGGGGGACTGAAGCTTTCTTT. This encodes CASSQVRGTEAFF.